Described below is a single T cell receptor (beta chain) sequence and its context. Its antigen is still unknown. After isolation, RNA underwent reverse transcription to generate cDNA as the sequencing template. TCRdb's table, derived via immunoSEQ multiplex PCR, lists solely in-frame clones and lacks some. This table holds 150,000 to 200,000 clones, around three fifths found once. As to treatment: oral pan-JAK inhibitor, 5-10 mg twice daily. This entry comes from a study of CD8+ T cells in alopecia areata. Study findings and constraints: Clonality exceeded that of normal scalp in lesional scalp, most notably in alopecia totalis/universalis.

This CDR3 contains 12 residues. Germline CDR1 reads SGHDT; CDR2 reads YYEEEE. V lost 0 bases to trimming and J lost 4 bases, with 5 bases between them. The gene calls are TRBV5-6 and TRBJ2-7, with D unresolved. Material: CD4+ T cells sorted from blood, obtained at week 24, from a patient treated with tofacitinib. The receptor comes from a human donor with alopecia areata. The CDR3 loop reads CASSLASYEQYF. CDR3 bases: TGTGCCAGCAGCTTGGCATCGTACGAGCAGTACTTC.